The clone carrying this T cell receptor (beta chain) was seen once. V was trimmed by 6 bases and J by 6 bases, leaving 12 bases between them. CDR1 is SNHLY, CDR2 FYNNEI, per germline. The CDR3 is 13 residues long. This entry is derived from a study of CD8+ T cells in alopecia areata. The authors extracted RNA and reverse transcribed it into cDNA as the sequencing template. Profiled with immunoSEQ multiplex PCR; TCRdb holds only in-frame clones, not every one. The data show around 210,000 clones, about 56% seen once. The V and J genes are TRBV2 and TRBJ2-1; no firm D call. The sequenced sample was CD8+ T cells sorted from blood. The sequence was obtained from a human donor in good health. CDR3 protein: CASRVPGSNEQFF. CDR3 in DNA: TGTGCCAGCAGAGTCCCCGGGTCCAATGAGCAGTTCTTC.